Presented here are 18 T cell receptor beta chains from one specimen sequenced in a study of T cells in Graves' hyperthyroidism and ophthalmopathy. Regions amplified from RNA transcripts were the TCR beta CDR3 regions. First-round RT-PCR of the TCR CDR3 relied on the HTBI primer set. TCRdb reprocessed the multiplex PCR reads with MiXCR, giving one entry per CDR3 protein. The table includes about 290,000 distinct CDR3 sequences, approximately 17% detected once. Sample: blood. Receptors originate from a man aged 30-40 years with Graves' hyperthyroidism.

The chain combines TRBV19 with TRBJ2-2; no clear D. With 5 bases removed from V and 6 bases from J, the gap between germline ends came to 4 bases. CDR3 length: 11 amino acids. Germline CDR1 LNHDA, CDR2 SQIVND (reference sequence). The CDR3 loop is CASSEAGELFF. The CDR3 nucleotides are TGTGCCAGTAGTGAGGCCGGGGAGCTGTTTTTT.

This clonotype was found many times. CDR3 DNA sequence: TGTGCCAGCGAGAACGAGAGCAATCAGCCCCAGCATTTT. Its translation is CASENESNQPQHF. The V call is TRBV2, the J call TRBJ1-5; D unclear. In germline, CDR1 is SNHLY, CDR2 FYNNEI. The CDR3 totals 13 residues. Deletions cut 8 bases from V and 1 base from J, with 9 bases between.

The chain links TRBV7-8 to TRBJ1-1, with no clear D. CDR3 size: 15 residues. Trimming shortened V by 4 bases and J by 3 bases, and 15 bases separated the two germline ends. CDR1 SGHVS and CDR2 FQNEAQ come from the germline V gene. The CDR3 loop reads CASSSRNGTYTEAFF. Written as DNA, the CDR3 is TGTGCCAGCAGCTCCCGGAACGGAACTTACACTGAAGCTTTCTTT.

At least ten counts were recorded for this clonotype. The J gene is TRBJ2-7, the V gene TRBV5-1, with D possibly being TRBD1 (6 bases). Trimming pared 0 bases from V and 6 bases from J, leaving 10 bases between. The germline V gene has CDR1 SGHRS and CDR2 YFSETQ. CDR3 length equals 13 residues. CDR3 residues: CASSLEGVFEQYF. CDR3 coding DNA: TGCGCCAGCAGCTTGGAGGGGGTATTCGAGCAGTACTTC.

J is TRBJ2-3 and V is TRBV4-1; 7 nucleotides line up with TRBD2. Per the germline V gene, CDR1 is MGHRA and CDR2 is YSYEKL. The CDR3 is made up of 15 amino acids. J lost 2 bases, V lost 6 bases, and 8 bases had no gene match. CDR3 nucleotide sequence: TGCGCCAGCAGACCCATGGGGGACTACACAGATACGCAGTATTTT. The encoded protein is CASRPMGDYTDTQYF.

This clonotype was counted a few times. The chain uses TRBV3-1 and TRBJ2-7; 9 nucleotides match TRBD2. In germline, CDR1 is LGHDT, CDR2 YNNKEL (reference sequence). There are 15 residues in the CDR3. V shed 4 bases and J 0 bases; nucleotides not matched to a gene: 4. CDR3 in DNA: TGTGCCAGCAGCCCTAGCGGGGCCAGCTCCTACGAGCAGTACTTC. This translates into CASSPSGASSYEQYF.

In this sample, this clonotype turned up many times. The rearrangement links TRBV11-1 to TRBJ1-4, with D perhaps matching TRBD1 (5 bases). The CDR3 contains 15 residues. The V and J ends lost 5 bases and 8 bases respectively, with 18 bases between them. From germline, CDR1 is SGHAT and CDR2 FQDESV (reference sequence). The CDR3 spells CASSPRDGVPEKLFF. The CDR3 DNA reads TGTGCCAGCAGCCCCCGGGACGGCGTACCGGAAAAACTGTTTTTT.

In its sample, this clonotype was seen many times. The rearrangement joins TRBV18 to TRBJ2-7; D remains ambiguous. The CDR3 consists of 13 residues. The germline CDR1 and CDR2 sequences are KGHSH and LQKENI. Trimming left V 5 bases short and J 3 bases short, with 11 bases between. CDR3 sequence reads: CASSRDNVYEQYF. The DNA for the CDR3 is TGTGCCAGCTCAAGAGACAACGTCTACGAGCAGTACTTC.

The V call is TRBV7-2, the J call TRBJ1-6, with TRBD1 as a possible D gene (5 bases). V gave up 5 bases and J gave up 3 bases, with 23 bases separating them. The CDR3 runs to 19 residues. CDR1 and CDR2 from the germline V gene are SGHTA and FQGNSA. The CDR3 is CASSPRAGGSVRYNSPLHF. The CDR3 DNA sequence: TGTGCCAGCAGCCCGCGTGCGGGGGGGAGCGTCCGCTATAATTCACCCCTCCACTTT.

This clonotype has at least ten counts. The chain joins TRBV12-3 or TRBV12-4 to TRBJ1-5; D may be TRBD1 (6 bases). This CDR3 is 14 amino acids long. Deletions cut 8 bases from V and 5 bases from J, with 16 bases between. DNA of the CDR3: TGTGCCAGCTCACTTATGGGGGCGGATCAGCCCCAGCATTTT. Translated, it gives CASSLMGADQPQHF.

There are a few counts of this clonotype. A read error may be the cause here, since a much bigger clone is one base away. V gene TRBV13 combines with J gene TRBJ2-3; TRBD2 is a possible D gene (6 bases). The germline CDR1 and CDR2 sequences are PRHDT and FYEKMQ (reference sequence). CDR3 length equals 16 residues. The V gene lost 6 bases and the J gene lost 2 bases, with 18 bases spanning the gap. The CDR3 spells CASSPGDGGNTDTQYF. DNA of the CDR3: TGTGCCAGCAGTCCTGGCGACGGGGGAAACACAGATACGCAGTATTTT.

V gene TRBV29-1 combines with J gene TRBJ2-1; 7 nucleotides align to TRBD2. There are 12 residues in the CDR3. V dropped 7 bases and J dropped 14; count of bases not matched to a gene: 14. CDR1 is SQVTM, CDR2 ANQGSEA, per germline. The chain's CDR3 is CSARGERAIEFF. The CDR3, as DNA: TGCAGCGCCCGGGGGGAGAGGGCCATCGAGTTCTTC.

Many counts were recorded for this clonotype. The chain joins TRBV12-3 or TRBV12-4 to TRBJ2-1, with D possibly matching TRBD2 (5 bases). The CDR3 length is 14 residues. V gave up 8 bases and J gave up 6 bases, with 17 bases separating them. CDR3 region: CASGPSGGSNEQFF. The CDR3 DNA is TGTGCCAGCGGCCCGAGCGGTGGTTCCAATGAGCAGTTCTTC.

This clonotype was picked up a small number of times. The chain couples TRBV6-4 to TRBJ1-1; no clear D. Germline V lookup: CDR1 MRHNA, CDR2 SNTAGT. V gave up 6 bases and J gave up 2 bases, with 13 bases separating them. This CDR3 has 14 amino acids. CDR3 nucleotides: TGTGCCAGCAGCCCGACGGGATTTAACACTGAAGCTTTCTTT. The encoded protein is CASSPTGFNTEAFF.

Points on this clonotype: A clone one base away is much larger, so this may be a read error. This chain uses TRBV20-1 with TRBJ2-6; tentative D call: TRBD1 (6 bases). Germline values: CDR1 DFQATT, CDR2 SNEGSKA (reference sequence). The CDR3 is 14 residues long. CDR3 nucleotides: TGCAGTGCTGCAACAGGGCCTGGGGCCAACGTCCTGGCTTTC. This translates into CSAATGPGANVLAF.

This clonotype showed up many times. The chain links TRBV5-1 to TRBJ2-7; maybe TRBD2 (6 bases). Trimming took 4 bases from V and 7 from J, leaving 12 bases between them. This CDR3 is built from 12 residues. Germline CDR1 and CDR2: SGHRS and YFSETQ. The CDR3 sequence is CASSVIGREQYF. The CDR3 coding sequence is TGCGCCAGCAGCGTGATAGGGAGGGAGCAGTACTTC.

This clonotype showed up many times. The chain is built from TRBV20-1 and TRBJ2-7; 8 bases match TRBD2. Trimming at V came to 5 bases and at J to 2 bases, leaving 5 bases not matched to a gene. The length of the CDR3 is 13 residues. CDR1 is DFQATT and CDR2 is SNEGSKA in the germline V gene (reference sequence). The CDR3 region is CSAQPGLAYEQYF. The CDR3 nucleotides are TGCAGTGCTCAGCCGGGACTAGCCTACGAGCAGTACTTC.

The chain recombines TRBV29-1 with TRBJ2-7; 12 positions match TRBD2. Germline loops: CDR1 SQVTM, CDR2 ANQGSEA. This CDR3 spans 18 amino acids. Trimming removed 2 bases from V and 6 bases from J; junction bases left unmatched: 17. This chain's CDR3 is CSVETLPSGRANSGEQYF. CDR3 nucleotides: TGCAGCGTTGAAACCCTCCCTAGCGGGAGGGCCAACTCGGGCGAGCAGTACTTC.